This T cell receptor beta chain stems from a study of T-cell reconstitution after alpha-beta-depleted transplantation in children (dated by TCRdb to the mid-2010s). For context, the study as a whole: Using TCR repertoire profiling, the study followed T-cell immune reconstitution in a quantitative way in children after TCRalphabeta/CD19-depleted allogeneic hematopoietic cell transplantation.

Libraries were prepared through PCR. Sequencing relied on an Illumina HiSeq 2500. To normalize quantification of the TCRbeta repertoire, the TCR libraries were built with molecular barcoding that relied on unique molecular identifiers. TCRdb handled the public reads itself, with Q25 trimming in fastp and clone calling in MiXCR, and kept productive beta chains. Entries are consolidated by CDR3 protein sequence, retaining the most common genes and DNA. The sample table contains approximately 520,000 distinct CDR3 sequences; only one count was recorded for approximately 29% of them. The ten largest clones add up to 2% to 2.5% of the sample. Only a few counts were recorded for this clonotype. There is no known antigen for this receptor. It has no much larger one-base neighbor in the sample; base qualities were not kept. V drops 3 bases and J drops 6 bases, leaving 12 bases in between. From the cysteine up to the phenylalanine, the CDR3 has a length of 13 residues. CDR3 DNA only is kept here, 39 bases in frame from base 1. Looking up the germline V gene yields CDR1 SGHTA and CDR2 FQGNSA.

The sample was PBMCs from the stem cell graft donor, taken from the stem cell graft. The source of this sequence is a human donor who donated a stem cell graft to a child with aplastic anemia. The chain couples TRBV7-2 to TRBJ2-7, with no D gene named confidently. The CDR3 here reads CASSFSERREQYF. The DNA reads TGTGCCAGCAGCTTTTCGGAGCGTCGCGAGCAGTACTTC.